The 3 T cell receptor beta chains given below trace back to one sample, sequenced in a study of post-analysis software for immune sequencing data. Whole-study findings and limits: Five TRBV segments, including TRBV5-6, TRBV5-1 and TRBV20-1, were more frequent in patients than controls.

Prepared TCR beta cDNA libraries contained unique molecular identifiers. TCRdb reprocessed the PCR reads via MiXCR and lists one record per CDR3 protein. The repertoire consists of roughly 800,000 distinct CDR3 sequences, with about 45% occurring once and the leading ten covering 4.9%. The antigens these receptors bind are not known. Specimen: blood. These TCRs come from a girl aged 10 to 17 with multiple sclerosis.

The chain recombines TRBV28 with TRBJ1-1; 8 bases align to TRBD1. The germline CDR1 and CDR2 sequences are MDHEN and SYDVKM. The CDR3 spans 14 residues. J was trimmed by 6 bases and V by 5 bases; bases with no gene match: 8. The CDR3 coding sequence is TGTGCCAGCAGTCTTCCCGACAGGGGATCTGAAGCTTTCTTT. Its protein product is CASSLPDRGSEAFF.

This clonotype was counted only a few times. The V gene is TRBV5-4, the J gene TRBJ2-1; the match to TRBD2 covers 10 bases. CDR1 is SGHNT, CDR2 YYREEE, per germline (reference sequence). The ends lost 0 bases at V and 10 bases at J; junction bases unmatched: 13. The CDR3 is 17 residues long. CDR3 nucleotide sequence: TGTGCCAGCAGCTTGGTTCGGGCTAGCGGGAGACGAGAGGAGCAGTTCTTC. It yields the protein CASSLVRASGRREEQFF.

This CDR3 is CASRGTSGQETQYF. Written as DNA, the CDR3 is TGCGCCAGCAGAGGGACTAGCGGCCAAGAGACCCAGTACTTC. This chain joins TRBV5-1 and TRBJ2-5, with TRBD2 matching 11 bases. The germline CDR1 and CDR2 sequences are SGHRS and YFSETQ. This CDR3 is built from 14 residues. The V gene end was trimmed by 5 bases and the J gene end by 1 base; junction bases not matched to a gene: 1.